Listed below are T cell receptor beta chains from one sample, sequenced in a study of identical twins. MiXCR, run by TCRdb on the 5' RACE reads, gives a single entry per CDR3 protein. The top ten hold roughly 0.5% of the sample, which has hundreds of thousands of distinct CDR3 sequences, approximately 20% seen once. The same data also went into a second study, on yellow fever vaccine responses in identical twins.

The sample was CD4+ T cells sorted from blood. Receptor source: a woman aged 18-35 years in good health. Both conserved end residues are part of each CDR3. A D gene is named only where the DNA matches it firmly. Only some rows state a clone size, as once, few, many or a class for expanded clones.

V	J	D	size	DNA	CDR3
TRBV24-1	TRBJ1-2	TRBD1	NA	TGTGCCACCAGTGATGGGGGTGGGACAGGGATCTATGGCTACACCTTC	CATSDGGGTGIYGYTF
TRBV28	TRBJ1-3	TRBD1	NA	TGTGCCAGCAGTTTCCCTCGACAGGGGATGGGAAACACCATATATTTT	CASSFPRQGMGNTIYF
TRBV15	TRBJ2-3	NA	NA	TGTGCCACCAGCAGAGCGGGTACGCAGTATTTT	CATSRAGTQYF
TRBV3-1	TRBJ2-1	NA	NA	TGTGCCAGCAGCCGCGGTTTCGATGAGCAGTTCTTC	CASSRGFDEQFF
TRBV24-1	TRBJ2-1	TRBD2	NA	TGTGCCACCAGTGACTGGACTAGCGGGAGTTATGAGCAGTTCTTC	CATSDWTSGSYEQFF
TRBV5-1	TRBJ2-6	NA	NA	TGCGCCAGCAGCTTGTCGCCTACGGCTCGTGGGGCCAACGTCCTGACTTTC	CASSLSPTARGANVLTF
TRBV20-1	TRBJ2-7	NA	NA	TGCAGTGCTAGACACCCTAGCGATCCCTACGAGCAGTACTTC	CSARHPSDPYEQYF
TRBV12-3/TRBV12-4	TRBJ2-1	NA	NA	TGTGCCAGCAGGAAACTAGCACTCCACTTCGACAATGAGCAGTTCTTC	CASRKLALHFDNEQFF
TRBV9	TRBJ2-1	NA	few	TGTGCCAGCAGCGTGCCGGGACTTCCGGACAATGAGCAGTTCTTC	CASSVPGLPDNEQFF
TRBV12-3/TRBV12-4	TRBJ2-5	NA	many	TGTGCCACCAGCCCAGCCGGGGCTAGCTACGAGACCCAGTACTTC	CATSPAGASYETQYF
TRBV6-1	TRBJ1-5	TRBD1	few	TGTGCCAGCAGGACAGGGGGTGTTCCATCTTGGCCCCAGCATTTT	CASRTGGVPSWPQHF
TRBV29-1	TRBJ2-1	NA	NA	TGCAGCGTTGAATCAGCTTACAATGAGCAGTTCTTC	CSVESAYNEQFF
TRBV11-1	TRBJ2-2	NA	few	TGTGCCAGCAGCTTAGCAACAATCAGCGGGCAGAACACCGGGGAGCTGTTTTTT	CASSLATISGQNTGELFF
TRBV27	TRBJ2-1	NA	NA	TGTGCCAGCAGTTTATCCACAGTGTTGCATTACATGTTCTTC	CASSLSTVLHYMFF
TRBV5-1	TRBJ2-1	NA	few	TGCGCCAGCAGCTTGGAGCAGCCCCGGAATGAGCAGTTCTTC	CASSLEQPRNEQFF
TRBV14	TRBJ2-1	NA	few	TGTGCCAGCAGCCAATGGGGGGAGCAGTTCTTC	CASSQWGEQFF
TRBV20-1	TRBJ2-1	NA	few	TGCAGTGCTATCGCAGGACAGCCATACAATGAGCAGTTCTTC	CSAIAGQPYNEQFF
TRBV15	TRBJ1-5	NA	few	TGTGCCGTCAATAGGGGTGAGAATCAGCCCCAGCATTTT	CAVNRGENQPQHF
TRBV2	TRBJ2-7	NA	few	TGTGCCAGCAGTGAAGTTCCAGCCTCCTACGAGCAGTACTTC	CASSEVPASYEQYF
TRBV5-1	TRBJ2-2	NA	NA	TGCGCCAGCATGCAGACCCCGATAAACACCGGGGAGCTGTTTTTT	CASMQTPINTGELFF
TRBV11-2	TRBJ2-3	NA	NA	TGTGCCAGCAGCTTAGCTCATGGGGGGGGGCCAGATACGCAGTATTTT	CASSLAHGGGPDTQYF
TRBV29-1	TRBJ2-3	TRBD2	few	TGCAGCGTTGAGGGAGGGCGAGCGGGAGTAAGAGTTTGGGCAGATACGCAGTATTTT	CSVEGGRAGVRVWADTQYF
TRBV7-3	TRBJ2-1	NA	few	TGTGCCAGCAGCCCACGGGGGCACCTGACTGATGAGCAGTTCTTC	CASSPRGHLTDEQFF
TRBV6-1	TRBJ2-5	TRBD1	few	TGTGCCACTAACCCAGGGGGTATACAGACCCAGTACTTC	CATNPGGIQTQYF
TRBV11-2	TRBJ2-3	TRBD1	few	TGTGCCAGCAGCTCGACAGGGGCCACAGATACGCAGTATTTT	CASSSTGATDTQYF
TRBV10-3	TRBJ2-7	TRBD1	few	TGTGCCATCAGTGGGCGGACAGGGTTCAACGAGCAGTACTTC	CAISGRTGFNEQYF
TRBV12-3/TRBV12-4	TRBJ2-3	NA	NA	TGTGCCAGCAGTGGTAAGACAGATACGCAGTATTTT	CASSGKTDTQYF
TRBV12-3/TRBV12-4	TRBJ2-5	NA	once	TGTGCCAGCAGTCCCCGGGCCTGGCAAGAGACCCAGTACTTC	CASSPRAWQETQYF
TRBV29-1	TRBJ2-1	NA	NA	TGCAGCGTCGGACACGGGAATGAGCAGTTCTTC	CSVGHGNEQFF
TRBV6-5	TRBJ2-3	TRBD2	NA	TGTGCCAGCAGTACCCGACTAGCGGGCACAGATACGCAGTATTTT	CASSTRLAGTDTQYF
TRBV5-1	TRBJ1-4	NA	NA	TGCGCCAGCAGCCCAACAGGGTTAGGCGAAAAACTGTTTTTT	CASSPTGLGEKLFF
TRBV5-1	TRBJ2-3	NA	NA	TGCGCCAGCAGCCCGCCGGTGGGAGATACGCAGTATTTT	CASSPPVGDTQYF
TRBV12-3/TRBV12-4	TRBJ1-4	NA	NA	TGTGCCAGCAGTTCTTTATCGGGGTTTAATGAAAAACTGTTTTTT	CASSSLSGFNEKLFF
TRBV10-2	TRBJ2-3	TRBD2	NA	TGCGCCAGCAGGGCGGTTAGCGGGGGAGACGGGGGCACAGATACGCAGTATTTT	CASRAVSGGDGGTDTQYF
TRBV12-3/TRBV12-4	TRBJ1-1	NA	NA	TGTGCCAGCAGTCGCGGAGTAGCTTTCTTT	CASSRGVAFF
TRBV25-1	TRBJ1-6	TRBD1	few	TGTGCCAGCGTGCGACAGGGGGCGAATTCACCCCTCCACTTT	CASVRQGANSPLHF
TRBV3-1	TRBJ2-1	NA	few	TGTGCCAGCAGCCAAGTCCTAGAAGAAGGAAATGAGCAGTTCTTC	CASSQVLEEGNEQFF
TRBV6-5	TRBJ1-1	NA	NA	TGTGCCAGCAGTTACTCCACAGGCCCCATGAACACTGAAGCTTTCTTT	CASSYSTGPMNTEAFF
TRBV5-1	TRBJ2-1	TRBD2	NA	TGCGCCAGCAGCGGGGGACTAGCGGGGAACAATGAGCAGTTCTTC	CASSGGLAGNNEQFF
TRBV12-3/TRBV12-4	TRBJ2-3	TRBD2	few	TGTGCCAGCAGTTTATCGTCGGGAGGTCGGGATACGCAGTATTTT	CASSLSSGGRDTQYF
TRBV4-1	TRBJ2-1	TRBD2	few	TGCGCCAGCAGCCAAGATGCGGTTACTAGCGGGGTTTCCTACAATGAGCAGTTCTTC	CASSQDAVTSGVSYNEQFF
TRBV7-6	TRBJ2-5	NA	NA	TGTGCCAGCAGCTTAATCGCAGGGGGGGAGACCCAGTACTTC	CASSLIAGGETQYF
TRBV29-1	TRBJ2-3	TRBD2	few	TGCAGCGTTGAAAAGTGGAGGAGCGGGGGGGCCACAGATACGCAGTATTTT	CSVEKWRSGGATDTQYF
TRBV10-3	TRBJ2-7	NA	few	TGTGCCATCAGTGAGAGGGTGAGCTCCTACGAGCAGTACTTC	CAISERVSSYEQYF
TRBV27	TRBJ2-3	NA	few	TGTGCCTCCCCGAGAGCAGATACGCAGTATTTT	CASPRADTQYF
TRBV5-1	TRBJ2-2	NA	few	TGCGCCAGCAGCTTCGATGGGCTGGACACCGGGGAGCTGTTTTTT	CASSFDGLDTGELFF
TRBV12-3/TRBV12-4	TRBJ1-5	TRBD1	few	TGTGCCAGCAGTTTAGCTGAGGGGGCGAGCAATCAGCCCCAGCATTTT	CASSLAEGASNQPQHF
TRBV12-3/TRBV12-4	TRBJ2-5	TRBD2	many	TGTGCCAGCAGTTTCGGGGGGGCGGAGACCCAGTACTTC	CASSFGGAETQYF
TRBV2	TRBJ1-5	NA	few	TGTGCCAGCAGTGAAAGGGGGGTGAGCAATCAGCCCCAGCATTTT	CASSERGVSNQPQHF
TRBV20-1	TRBJ2-1	TRBD2	NA	TGCAGTGCTAGAGCACCCGGACTAGCGGGATACAATGAGCAGTTCTTC	CSARAPGLAGYNEQFF
TRBV6-2/TRBV6-3	TRBJ2-1	NA	few	TGTGCCAGCAGTTACACGGACAGCTCCTACAATGAGCAGTTCTTC	CASSYTDSSYNEQFF